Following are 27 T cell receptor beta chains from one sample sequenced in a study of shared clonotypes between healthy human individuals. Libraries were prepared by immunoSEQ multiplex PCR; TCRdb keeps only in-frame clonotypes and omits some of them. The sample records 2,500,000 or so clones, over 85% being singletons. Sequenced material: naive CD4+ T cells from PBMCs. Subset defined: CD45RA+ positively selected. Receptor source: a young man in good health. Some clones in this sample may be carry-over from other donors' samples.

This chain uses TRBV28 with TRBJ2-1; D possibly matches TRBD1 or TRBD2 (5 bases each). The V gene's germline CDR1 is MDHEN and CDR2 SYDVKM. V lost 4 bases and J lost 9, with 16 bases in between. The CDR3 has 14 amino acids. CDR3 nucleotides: TGTGCCAGCAGTTCGGGACGGGATGGGGGTGAGCAGTTCTTC. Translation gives CASSSGRDGGEQFF.

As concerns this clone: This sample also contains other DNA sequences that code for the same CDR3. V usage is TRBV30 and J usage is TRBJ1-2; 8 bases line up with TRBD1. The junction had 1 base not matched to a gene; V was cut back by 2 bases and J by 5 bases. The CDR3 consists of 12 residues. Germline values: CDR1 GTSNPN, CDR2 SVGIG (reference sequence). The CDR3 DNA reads TGTGCCTGGAGTAGACAGGGGTATGGCTACACCTTC. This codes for CAWSRQGYGYTF.

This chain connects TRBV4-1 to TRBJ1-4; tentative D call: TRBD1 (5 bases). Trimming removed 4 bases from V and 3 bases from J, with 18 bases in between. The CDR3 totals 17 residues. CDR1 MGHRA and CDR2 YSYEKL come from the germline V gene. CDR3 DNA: TGCGCCAGCAGCCCCCTTAAGGGGTCGGGAGCTAATGAAAAACTGTTTTTT. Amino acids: CASSPLKGSGANEKLFF.

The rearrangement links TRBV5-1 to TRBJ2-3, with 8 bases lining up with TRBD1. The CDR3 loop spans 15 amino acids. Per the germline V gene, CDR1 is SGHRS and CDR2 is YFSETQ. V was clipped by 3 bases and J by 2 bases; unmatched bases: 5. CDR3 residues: CASSSGQGFTDTQYF. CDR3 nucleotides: TGCGCCAGCAGCTCAGGACAGGGATTCACAGATACGCAGTATTTT.

The DNA of the CDR3 is TGTGCCAGCAGTTCACTAGCGGGGGTCAGTCCCCATCTGGGTGAGCAGTTCTTC. Encoded protein: CASSSLAGVSPHLGEQFF. The rearrangement links TRBV28 to TRBJ2-1; 11 nucleotides match TRBD2. The CDR3 has 18 amino acids. V shed 4 bases, J shed 9 bases, and the junction held 17 bases outside the gene matches. The germline V gene has CDR1 MDHEN and CDR2 SYDVKM.

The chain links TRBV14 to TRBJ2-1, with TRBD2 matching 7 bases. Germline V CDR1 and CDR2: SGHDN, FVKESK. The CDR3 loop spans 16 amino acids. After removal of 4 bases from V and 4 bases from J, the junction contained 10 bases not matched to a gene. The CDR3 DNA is TGTGCCAGCAGCCGTCTGGGGGGAGGGCTTTACAATGAGCAGTTCTTC. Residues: CASSRLGGGLYNEQFF.

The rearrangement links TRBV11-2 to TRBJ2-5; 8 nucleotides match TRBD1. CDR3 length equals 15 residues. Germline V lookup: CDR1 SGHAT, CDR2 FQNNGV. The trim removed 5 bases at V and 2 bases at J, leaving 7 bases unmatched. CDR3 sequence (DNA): TGTGCCAGCAGCAGGACAGGGATTGCACAAGAGACCCAGTACTTC. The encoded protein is CASSRTGIAQETQYF.

CDR3 region: CASSLVADLSSYEQYF. The CDR3 DNA sequence: TGCGCCAGCAGCTTGGTAGCGGATCTAAGCTCCTACGAGCAGTACTTC. The chain couples TRBV5-1 to TRBJ2-7, with D tentatively TRBD2 (6 bases). The CDR3 has 16 residues. CDR1 SGHRS and CDR2 YFSETQ come from the germline V gene. The V end lost 0 bases, the J end lost 0 bases, and 13 bases lay between the germline ends.

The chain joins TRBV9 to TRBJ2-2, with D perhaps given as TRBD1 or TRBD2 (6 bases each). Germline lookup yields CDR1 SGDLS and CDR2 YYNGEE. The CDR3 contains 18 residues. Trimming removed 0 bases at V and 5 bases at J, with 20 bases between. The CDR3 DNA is TGTGCCAGCAGCGTAGTGGGCGGCGGGACACGAGAGACCGGGGAGCTGTTTTTT. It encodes CASSVVGGGTRETGELFF.

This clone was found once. The chain's CDR3 is CASSDVGGPEDGAFF. CDR3 nucleotides: TGTGCCAGCAGTGATGTGGGGGGGCCGGAGGATGGTGCTTTCTTT. The chain has TRBV2 and TRBJ1-1; a weak D match, TRBD1 (6 bases). The CDR3 is 15 amino acids. CDR1 SNHLY and CDR2 FYNNEI come from the germline V gene. The ends were cut back, 3 bases at V and 11 bases at J, with 22 bases in the middle.

Written as DNA, the CDR3 is TGTGCCAGCGGAAGACAGGGAGGAACTGTCGAGCAGTACTTC. This codes for CASGRQGGTVEQYF. The chain uses TRBV28 and TRBJ2-7; TRBD1 might be the D (7 bases). Trimming cost V 8 bases and J 6 bases, with 20 bases left between them. Germline CDR1 is MDHEN and CDR2 is SYDVKM. The CDR3 spans 14 residues.

DNA for the CDR3: TGTGCCTGGAGCCAACAGACAGGGGGCCATGGCTACACCTTC. This gives the protein CAWSQQTGGHGYTF. This chain links TRBV30 with TRBJ1-2; 10 nucleotides align to TRBD1. Germline CDR1 reads GTSNPN; CDR2 reads SVGIG (reference sequence). V lost 3 bases, J lost 6 bases, and 7 bases stayed unmatched. CDR3 length: 14 amino acids.

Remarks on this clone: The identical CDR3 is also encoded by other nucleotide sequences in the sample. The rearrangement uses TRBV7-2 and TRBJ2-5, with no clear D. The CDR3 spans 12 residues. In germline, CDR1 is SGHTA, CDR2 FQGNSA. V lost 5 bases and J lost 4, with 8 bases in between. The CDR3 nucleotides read TGTGCCAGCAGCCTGTATGGAGAGACCCAGTACTTC. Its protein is CASSLYGETQYF.

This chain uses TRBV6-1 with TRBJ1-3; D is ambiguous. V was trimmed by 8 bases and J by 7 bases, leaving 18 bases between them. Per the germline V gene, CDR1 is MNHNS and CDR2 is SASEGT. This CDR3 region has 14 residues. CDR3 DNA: TGTGCCAGCGGCCGGTTGGACCCAAGGAACACCATATATTTT. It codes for CASGRLDPRNTIYF.

Here the CDR3 reads CASSLGTGYTGELFF. The CDR3, as DNA: TGTGCCAGCAGCCTCGGGACAGGATACACCGGGGAGCTGTTTTTT. V is TRBV7-9 and J is TRBJ2-2, with 8 nucleotides matching TRBD1. Germline CDR1 is SEHNR and CDR2 is FQNEAQ (reference sequence). Trimming removed 5 bases from V and 3 bases from J; junction bases left unmatched: 5. The CDR3 spans 15 residues.

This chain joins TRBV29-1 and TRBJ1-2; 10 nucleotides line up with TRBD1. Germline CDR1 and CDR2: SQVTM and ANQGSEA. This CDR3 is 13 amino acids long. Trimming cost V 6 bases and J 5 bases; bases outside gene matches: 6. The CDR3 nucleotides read TGCAGCGTGGCCGACAGGGGGCTTTATGGCTACACCTTC. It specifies CSVADRGLYGYTF.

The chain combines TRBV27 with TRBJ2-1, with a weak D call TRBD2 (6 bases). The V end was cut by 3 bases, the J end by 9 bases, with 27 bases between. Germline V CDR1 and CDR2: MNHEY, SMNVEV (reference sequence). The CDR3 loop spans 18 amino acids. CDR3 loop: CASSLNFGGATPLGEQFF. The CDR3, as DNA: TGTGCCAGCAGTTTGAATTTTGGCGGGGCTACCCCCTTAGGTGAGCAGTTCTTC.

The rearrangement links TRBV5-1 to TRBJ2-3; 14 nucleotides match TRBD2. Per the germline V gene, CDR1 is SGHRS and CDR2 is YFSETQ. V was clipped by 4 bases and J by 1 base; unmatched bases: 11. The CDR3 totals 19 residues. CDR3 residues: CASSLRGTSGSLGTDTQYF. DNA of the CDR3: TGCGCCAGCAGCCTGCGAGGGACTAGCGGGAGCTTGGGCACAGATACGCAGTATTTT.

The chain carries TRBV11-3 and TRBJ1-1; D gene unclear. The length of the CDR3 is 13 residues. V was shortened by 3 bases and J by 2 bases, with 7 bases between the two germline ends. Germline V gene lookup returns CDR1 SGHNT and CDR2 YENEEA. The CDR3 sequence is CASSLTQNTEAFF. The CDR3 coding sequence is TGTGCCAGCAGCTTGACACAAAACACTGAAGCTTTCTTT.

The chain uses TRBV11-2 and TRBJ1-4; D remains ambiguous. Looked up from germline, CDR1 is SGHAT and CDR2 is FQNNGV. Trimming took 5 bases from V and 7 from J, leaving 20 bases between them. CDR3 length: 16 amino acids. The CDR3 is CASSPPSGYGGEKLFF. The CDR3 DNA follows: TGTGCCAGCAGCCCCCCCAGCGGGTACGGTGGTGAAAAACTGTTTTTT.

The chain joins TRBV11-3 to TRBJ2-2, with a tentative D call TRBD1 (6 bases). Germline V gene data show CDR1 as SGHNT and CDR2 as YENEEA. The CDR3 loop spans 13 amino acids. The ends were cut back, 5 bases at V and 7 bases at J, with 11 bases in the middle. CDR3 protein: CASSIRGGGELFF. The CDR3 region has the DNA TGTGCCAGCAGCATCAGGGGTGGCGGGGAGCTGTTTTTT.

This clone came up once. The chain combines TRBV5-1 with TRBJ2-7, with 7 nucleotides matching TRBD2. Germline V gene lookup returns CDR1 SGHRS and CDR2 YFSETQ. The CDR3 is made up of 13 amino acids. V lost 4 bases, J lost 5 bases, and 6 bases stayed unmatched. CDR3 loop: CASSSSRGDEQYF. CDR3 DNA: TGCGCCAGCAGCAGTTCTCGGGGGGACGAGCAGTACTTC.

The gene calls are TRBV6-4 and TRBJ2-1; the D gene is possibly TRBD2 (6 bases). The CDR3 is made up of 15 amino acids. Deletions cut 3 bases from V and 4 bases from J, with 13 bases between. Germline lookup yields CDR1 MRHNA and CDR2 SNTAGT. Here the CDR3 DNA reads TGTGCCAGCAGTGAGCGCGGGGAGCGATACAATGAGCAGTTCTTC. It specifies CASSERGERYNEQFF.

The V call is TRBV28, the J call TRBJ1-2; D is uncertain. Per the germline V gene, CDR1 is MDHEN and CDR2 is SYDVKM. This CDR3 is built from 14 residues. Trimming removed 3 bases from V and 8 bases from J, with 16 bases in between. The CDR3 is CASSFPPGLGGYTF. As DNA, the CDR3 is TGTGCCAGCAGTTTTCCTCCGGGCCTCGGGGGCTACACCTTC.

CDR3 in DNA: TGTGCCAGCAGCACGGGACAGTGGGGCTATGGCTACACCTTC. Translating gives CASSTGQWGYGYTF. The genes are TRBV6-1 and TRBJ1-2, with 7 bases identical to TRBD1. Trimming at V came to 6 bases and at J to 4 bases, leaving 8 bases not matched to a gene. The CDR3 runs 14 residues. Germline assignment: CDR1 MNHNS and CDR2 SASEGT.

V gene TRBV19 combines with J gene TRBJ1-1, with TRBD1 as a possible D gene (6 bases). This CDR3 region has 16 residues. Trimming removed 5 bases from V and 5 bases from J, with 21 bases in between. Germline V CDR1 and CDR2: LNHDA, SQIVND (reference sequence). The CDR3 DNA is TGTGCCAGTAGTCCTCTCTACAGGGAGGTCATGACTGAAGCTTTCTTT. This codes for CASSPLYREVMTEAFF.

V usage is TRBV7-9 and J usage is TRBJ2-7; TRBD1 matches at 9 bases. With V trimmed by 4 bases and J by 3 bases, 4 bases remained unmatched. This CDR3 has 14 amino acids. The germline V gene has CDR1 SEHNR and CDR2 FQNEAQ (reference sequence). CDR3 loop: CASSSGTGNYEQYF. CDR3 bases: TGTGCCAGCAGCTCCGGGACAGGGAACTACGAGCAGTACTTC.